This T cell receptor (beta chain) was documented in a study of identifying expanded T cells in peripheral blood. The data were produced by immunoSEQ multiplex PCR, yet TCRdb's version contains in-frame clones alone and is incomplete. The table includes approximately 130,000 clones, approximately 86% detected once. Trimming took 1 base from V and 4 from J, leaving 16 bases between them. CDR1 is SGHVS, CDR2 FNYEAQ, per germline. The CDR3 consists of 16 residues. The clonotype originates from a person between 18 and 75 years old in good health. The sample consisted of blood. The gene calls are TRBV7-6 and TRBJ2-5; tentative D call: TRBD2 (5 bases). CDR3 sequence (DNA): TGTGCCAGCAGCTTAGGGACTTCCACTATGGGAGAGACCCAGTACTTC. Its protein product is CASSLGTSTMGETQYF.